Included here is one T cell receptor beta chain sequence, with context. Sequencing was performed with immunoSEQ multiplex PCR; in TCRdb, only in-frame clones are kept and a portion is missing. This repertoire shows some 25,000 clones, 60% to 80% found once; its top ten account for 13%. The entry originates in a study of sequential checkpoint blockade in melanoma. The wider study: Randomization was 1:1 between first-line nivolumab→ipilimumab and ipilimumab→nivolumab. Each arm's sequence ended with maintenance nivolumab.

The CDR3 extends over 14 amino acids. V was pared by 1 base and J by 1 base, with 7 bases between. CDR1 and CDR2 from the germline V gene are PRHDT and FYEKMQ (reference sequence). Treatment here: randomized to nivolumab then ipilimumab (arm A) or the reverse (arm B). None of the patients previously received DNA-damaging chemotherapy. Live CD3+CD8+ CD19− CD56− cells were sorted from PBMCs. This receptor was obtained from a human donor with melanoma. The input for sequencing was CD8+ T cells sorted from blood (inferred from file names), taken from a patient given nivolumab and ipilimumab in sequence. This sequence joins TRBV13 and TRBJ1-1, with a possible D match to TRBD1 (6 bases). The CDR3 nucleotides are TGTGCCAGCAGCTTAGAAGGGGGGAACACTGAAGCTTTCTTT. Encoded protein: CASSLEGGNTEAFF.